The entry below describes one TCR beta chain. Its antigen is not known. This entry comes from a study of cytomegalovirus exposure and HLA in healthy donors. Per germline, CDR1 MDHEN and CDR2 SYDVKM. J gave up 2 bases and V 6 bases, and 8 bases lay outside the gene matches. This CDR3 is built from 17 residues. PCR primers comprised 60 Vbeta and 13 Jbeta primers. Libraries were prepared by immunoSEQ multiplex PCR; TCRdb keeps only in-frame clonotypes and omits some of them. The repertoire consists of roughly 200,000 clones, with approximately 86% occurring once and the leading ten covering roughly 0.34%. Study observations and caveats: Productive status was seen about 87% or about 30% of the time for most TCR beta V segments in an earlier analysis. Three CMV-associated chains were confirmed in vitro to be specific for CMV antigens. Indistinguishability led to the exclusion of some V segments, TRBV6-2 and TRBV6-3 included. In a later analysis, TCR beta V- and J-gene trimming was associated with a missense DCLRE1C variant.

This clonotype was obtained from a woman aged 25 to 39 in good health and CMV-seronegative. The sample comprised PBMCs. V is TRBV28 and J is TRBJ2-7, with 15 bases lining up with TRBD2. The CDR3 protein is CASRKGTSGRFAYEQYF. Written as DNA, the CDR3 is TGTGCCAGCAGGAAGGGGACTAGCGGGAGGTTCGCCTACGAGCAGTACTTC. Supplemented by reference TRBV28 and TRBJ2-7, the full variable domain reads DVKVTQSSRYLVKRTGEKVFLECVQDMDHENMFWYRQDPGLGLRLIYFSYDVKMKEKGDIPEGYSVSREKKERFSLILESASTNQTSMYLCASRKGTSGRFAYEQYFGPGTRLTVT.